What follows are 27 T cell receptor beta chains derived from one specimen sequenced in a study of blood T cell repertoires in COVID-19. Sequencing was performed with immunoSEQ multiplex PCR; in TCRdb, only in-frame clones are kept and a portion is missing. This sample has hundreds of thousands of clones; roughly 85% occur once, and the top ten carry just over 7%. The specimen was peripheral blood. The receptor source for this set is a human donor in a cohort sampled during active COVID-19.

This clone appeared a few times. DNA of the CDR3: TGCGCCAGCAGCTCTGGACAGGGGGGCTACACCGGGGAGCTGTTTTTT. Protein sequence: CASSSGQGGYTGELFF. This sequence joins TRBV5-1 and TRBJ2-2; 10 nucleotides align to TRBD1. The trim removed 3 bases at V and 3 bases at J, leaving 5 bases unmatched. Germline V lookup: CDR1 SGHRS, CDR2 YFSETQ. CDR3 size: 16 residues.

The chain is built from TRBV6-1 and TRBJ2-7; D may be TRBD2 (6 bases). Trimming took off 7 bases at V and 5 bases at J, with 21 bases between the two ends. The germline V gene encodes CDR1 MNHNS and CDR2 SASEGT. The CDR3 has 15 residues. CDR3 nucleotide sequence: TGTGCCAGCAAGTTGGACCCCGGGGGTATCAACGAGCAGTACTTC. Translated, it gives CASKLDPGGINEQYF.

The chain has TRBV12-5 and TRBJ2-7; D is undetermined. Germline CDR1 reads LGHNT; CDR2 reads FRNRAP. Trimming pared 2 bases from V and 6 bases from J, leaving 8 bases between. The CDR3 contains 12 residues. The CDR3 DNA reads TGTGCTAGTGGTTTGCTGCGTTCCGAGCAGTACTTC. Its protein is CASGLLRSEQYF.

This chain joins TRBV5-4 and TRBJ1-2; weak D call: TRBD1 (5 bases). Germline assignment: CDR1 SGHNT and CDR2 YYREEE (reference sequence). The ends were cut back, 3 bases at V and 2 bases at J, with 14 bases in the middle. The CDR3 extends over 15 amino acids. CDR3 coding DNA: TGTGCCAGCAGCTCCCTGGATGGGGGGAACTATGGCTACACCTTC. Translating gives CASSSLDGGNYGYTF.

V gene TRBV11-3 combines with J gene TRBJ2-2, with 12 bases identical to TRBD1. The germline V gene encodes CDR1 SGHNT and CDR2 YENEEA. V shed 3 bases, J shed 6 bases, and the junction held 8 bases outside the gene matches. This CDR3 has 17 amino acids. The CDR3 protein is CASSFAGTGGEAGELFF. CDR3 bases: TGTGCCAGCAGCTTCGCCGGGACAGGGGGCGAGGCCGGGGAGCTGTTTTTT.

The chain is built from TRBV2 and TRBJ2-2; TRBD1 agrees at 8 bases. V dropped 6 bases and J dropped 5; count of bases not matched to a gene: 5. Germline V gene sequence: CDR1 SNHLY, CDR2 FYNNEI. This CDR3 region has 14 residues. In nucleotides, the CDR3 is TGTGCCAGCAGGGACAGGGAGAAGACCGGGGAGCTGTTTTTT. Translation: CASRDREKTGELFF.

The chain has TRBV2 and TRBJ2-3, with 7 bases that match TRBD1. Losses at the gene ends were 7 bases for V and 11 bases for J; bases not matched to a gene: 12. Germline loops: CDR1 SNHLY, CDR2 FYNNEI. The CDR3 spans 13 residues. CDR3 nucleotides: TGTGCCAGCACCCACCCTGACAGGGCGATGCAGTATTTT. This encodes CASTHPDRAMQYF.

V is TRBV7-2 and J is TRBJ2-3; D is unresolved. V dropped 4 bases and J dropped 3 bases, with 20 bases sitting between them. This CDR3 has 17 amino acids. Germline V gene lookup returns CDR1 SGHTA and CDR2 FQGNSA. Written as DNA, the CDR3 is TGTGCCAGCAGCTCCCCCGTGGGCGTCTATAGGACAGATACGCAGTATTTT. Its protein product is CASSSPVGVYRTDTQYF.

The chain couples TRBV2 to TRBJ2-6; D is perhaps TRBD2 (5 bases). This CDR3 is built from 19 residues. CDR1 is SNHLY, CDR2 FYNNEI, per germline. Trimming stripped 6 bases from V and 4 bases from J, with 25 bases between. CDR3 in DNA: TGTGCCAGCAGGGCTTCAAGCGGACCCTACCCCGTCGGGGCCAACGTCCTGACTTTC. It codes for CASRASSGPYPVGANVLTF.

The V and J genes are TRBV7-9 and TRBJ2-3; 10 bases line up with TRBD1. CDR3 size: 15 residues. Germline values: CDR1 SEHNR, CDR2 FQNEAQ (reference sequence). After removal of 5 bases from V and 4 bases from J, the junction contained 6 bases not matched to a gene. The CDR3 loop reads CASSPRTGGADTQYF. CDR3 DNA sequence: TGTGCCAGCAGCCCCCGGACAGGGGGGGCAGATACGCAGTATTTT.

The rearrangement links TRBV15 to TRBJ2-4; 8 bases align to TRBD2. Germline V CDR1 and CDR2: LNHNV, YYDKDF (reference sequence). J was trimmed by 7 bases and V by 2 bases; bases with no gene match: 7. The CDR3 totals 15 residues. CDR3 bases: TGTGCCACCAGCAGAATTTCGGGAGGGGTGAACATTCAGTACTTC. It is translated as CATSRISGGVNIQYF.

V usage is TRBV7-3 and J usage is TRBJ2-2, with a weak D call TRBD2 (5 bases). Germline CDR1 reads SGHTA; CDR2 reads FQGTGA. This CDR3 region has 14 residues. V dropped 1 base and J dropped 7 bases, with 10 bases sitting between them. CDR3 DNA: TGTGCCAGCAGCTTAAATTACGCGGGCGGGGAGCTGTTTTTT. Translated, it gives CASSLNYAGGELFF.

V is TRBV6-5 and J is TRBJ1-2; maybe TRBD1 (6 bases). The germline V gene encodes CDR1 MNHEY and CDR2 SVGAGI. The CDR3 sequence is 13 residues long. V was cut by 6 bases and J by 7 bases, with 15 bases left in between. The CDR3 region has the DNA TGTGCCAGCAGCGACCTGGGGGCGAGTGGCTACACCTTC. Translation: CASSDLGASGYTF.

The V call is TRBV12-3 or TRBV12-4, the J call TRBJ2-3; perhaps TRBD2 as D (6 bases). This CDR3 comprises 13 residues. Trimming left V 4 bases short and J 2 bases short, with 7 bases between. The CDR3 sequence: CASSWRDTDTQYF. CDR3 DNA: TGTGCCAGCAGTTGGCGGGACACAGATACGCAGTATTTT.

V and J are TRBV10-2 and TRBJ2-7; TRBD2 agrees at 8 bases. The trim removed 4 bases at V and 5 bases at J, leaving 10 bases unmatched. This CDR3 region has 15 residues. CDR1 is WSHSY and CDR2 is SAAADI in the germline V gene. The CDR3 DNA reads TGCGCCAGCAGTGCCCCCCAGCGGGGGTACCACGAGCAGTACTTC. Amino acid sequence: CASSAPQRGYHEQYF.

This chain joins TRBV19 and TRBJ1-1; unclear D gene. V shed 1 base and J shed 0 bases, with 12 bases lying between them. Germline V gene lookup returns CDR1 LNHDA and CDR2 SQIVND (reference sequence). The CDR3 is 16 amino acids. This chain's CDR3 is CASSIGKGAMNTEAFF. The CDR3 nucleotides are TGTGCCAGTAGTATAGGAAAGGGAGCTATGAACACTGAAGCTTTCTTT.

The CDR3 spells CASSGGFLYEQYF. CDR3 coding DNA: TGCGCCAGCAGCGGGGGGTTTTTGTACGAGCAGTACTTC. The J gene is TRBJ2-7, the V gene TRBV5-1, with D perhaps TRBD2 (6 bases). Germline CDR1 reads SGHRS; CDR2 reads YFSETQ. The CDR3 has 13 residues. Trimming shortened V by 4 bases and J by 4 bases, and 12 bases separated the two germline ends.

The chain couples TRBV2 to TRBJ1-3; 8 bases agree with TRBD1. Germline lookup yields CDR1 SNHLY and CDR2 FYNNEI. This CDR3 has 13 amino acids. The V gene end was trimmed by 5 bases and the J gene end by 8 bases; junction bases not matched to a gene: 5. CDR3: CASSRQGIDTIYF. CDR3 sequence (DNA): TGTGCCAGCAGTCGACAGGGGATAGACACCATATATTTT.

A remark on this clone: Its ends do not fully match the called genes, so a read error is possible. The chain carries TRBV28 and TRBJ1-1; D is uncertain. The CDR3 covers 11 residues. The V gene's germline CDR1 is MDHEN and CDR2 SYDVKM. The CDR3 sequence: CASSLNSEAFF. CDR3 in DNA: TGTGCCAGCAGTCTCAACAGTGAAGCTTTCTTT.

The V gene is TRBV12-5, the J gene TRBJ2-5; D is perhaps TRBD2 (5 bases). Germline assignment: CDR1 LGHNT and CDR2 FRNRAP. CDR3 size: 14 residues. Trimming removed 6 bases at V and 2 bases at J, with 13 bases between. This CDR3 is CASGPWERQETQYF. For the CDR3, the DNA is TGTGCTAGTGGCCCCTGGGAGAGACAAGAGACCCAGTACTTC.

The chain carries TRBV4-1 and TRBJ1-1; tentatively, D is TRBD1 (5 bases). The V end lost 5 bases, the J end lost 1 base, and 14 bases lay between the germline ends. This CDR3 is 15 amino acids long. Germline values: CDR1 MGHRA, CDR2 YSYEKL. CDR3 in DNA: TGCGCCAGCAGCTCCAGGGTAGGGGAGAACACTGAAGCTTTCTTT. It encodes CASSSRVGENTEAFF.

This clone has a single count. Because the CDR3 is missing its conserved closing phenylalanine or tryptophan, this is likely a read error. Because the CDR3's place on the DNA is in doubt, the DNA is left out and the CDR3 is given as listed by TCRdb. This rearrangement joins TRBV30 to TRBJ1-2. Germline V gives CDR1 GTSNPN, CDR2 SVGIG (reference sequence). The CDR3 length equals 20 residues, ends included. The CDR3 here is CAWSQGEVGLHLRFGDQVNR.

This rearrangement joins TRBV27 to TRBJ2-7; TRBD1 might be the D (7 bases). Per germline, CDR1 MNHEY and CDR2 SMNVEV (reference sequence). The CDR3 is made up of 15 amino acids. V lost 5 bases and J 3 bases, leaving 17 bases between the germline ends. Written as DNA, the CDR3 is TGTGCCAGCAGTCGACAACGGCAGGGGGGCTACGAGCAGTACTTC. It is translated as CASSRQRQGGYEQYF.

V and J are TRBV5-1 and TRBJ1-3; TRBD1 matches at 9 bases. Unmatched junction bases numbered 5, after V lost 4 bases and J lost 3 bases. This CDR3 is 15 amino acids long. CDR1 and CDR2 from the germline V gene are SGHRS and YFSETQ. DNA of the CDR3: TGCGCCAGCAGCCGGACAGGGGAAGGTGGAAACACCATATATTTT. Translating gives CASSRTGEGGNTIYF.

This chain connects TRBV18 to TRBJ1-2, with 12 nucleotides matching TRBD1. This CDR3 is 14 amino acids long. V lost 6 bases, J lost 2 bases, and 1 base stayed unmatched. Germline V gives CDR1 KGHSH, CDR2 LQKENI. CDR3 bases: TGTGCCAGCTCCGGGACAGGGGGCAACTATGGCTACACCTTC. It specifies CASSGTGGNYGYTF.

The chain is built from TRBV11-3 and TRBJ2-2; TRBD2 agrees at 9 bases. The germline CDR1 and CDR2 sequences are SGHNT and YENEEA. V shed 1 base, J shed 3 bases, and the junction held 3 bases outside the gene matches. This CDR3 has 16 residues. CDR3 in amino acids: CASSLGQRGDTGELFF. Written as DNA, the CDR3 is TGTGCCAGCAGCTTAGGTCAGCGGGGGGACACCGGGGAGCTGTTTTTT.

The V and J genes are TRBV12-3 or TRBV12-4 and TRBJ2-7; 7 bases map to TRBD1. This CDR3 region has 13 residues. The J segment lost 4 bases and the V segment lost 8 bases, leaving 8 bases of the junction unmatched. CDR3 bases: TGTGCCAGCGGTAGACAGGGTCTGTACGAGCAGTACTTC. Translation gives CASGRQGLYEQYF.